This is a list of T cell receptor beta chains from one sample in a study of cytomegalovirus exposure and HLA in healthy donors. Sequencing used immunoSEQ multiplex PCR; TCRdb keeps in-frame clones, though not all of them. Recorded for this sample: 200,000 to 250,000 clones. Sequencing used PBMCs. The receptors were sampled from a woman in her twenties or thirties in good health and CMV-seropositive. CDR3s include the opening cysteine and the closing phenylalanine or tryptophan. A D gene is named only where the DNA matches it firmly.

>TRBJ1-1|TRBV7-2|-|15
CASSLGGHWNTEAFF
TGTGCCAGCAGCTTAGGGGGACACTGGAACACTGAAGCTTTCTTT
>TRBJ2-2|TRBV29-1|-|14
CSVEGQGGAGELFF
TGCAGCGTTGAGGGGCAGGGCGGCGCCGGGGAGCTGTTTTTT
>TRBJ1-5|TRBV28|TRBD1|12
CASNRGSQPQHF
TGTGCCAGCAACAGGGGGAGTCAGCCCCAGCATTTT
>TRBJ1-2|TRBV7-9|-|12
CASSFEGYGYTF
TGTGCCAGCAGCTTTGAGGGCTATGGCTACACCTTC
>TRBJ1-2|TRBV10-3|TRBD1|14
CAIRGTGGDYGYTF
TGTGCCATCAGGGGGACAGGGGGGGACTATGGCTACACCTTC
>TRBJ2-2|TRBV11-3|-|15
CASSLVAGLAGELFF
TGTGCCAGCAGCTTAGTCGCAGGGTTGGCCGGGGAGCTGTTTTTT
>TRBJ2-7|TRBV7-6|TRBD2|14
CASSLEASGREQYF
TGTGCCAGCAGCTTAGAAGCTAGCGGGAGAGAGCAGTACTTC
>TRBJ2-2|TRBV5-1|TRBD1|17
CASSNPGDRGFDGELFF
TGCGCCAGCAGCAACCCGGGGGACAGGGGATTCGACGGGGAGCTGTTTTTT
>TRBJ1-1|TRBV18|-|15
CASSPLPGGNTEAFF
TGTGCCAGCTCACCTCTCCCCGGGGGGAACACTGAAGCTTTCTTT
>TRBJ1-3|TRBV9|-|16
CASSSQEVVSGNTIYF
TGTGCCAGCAGCTCCCAGGAGGTAGTCTCTGGAAACACCATATATTTT
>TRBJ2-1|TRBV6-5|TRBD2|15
CASSYGLAGNNEQFF
TGTGCCAGCAGTTACGGACTAGCGGGGAACAATGAGCAGTTCTTC
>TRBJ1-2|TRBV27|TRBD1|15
CASSSIARGIWGYTF
TGTGCCAGCAGTTCTATCGCCAGGGGGATTTGGGGCTACACCTTC
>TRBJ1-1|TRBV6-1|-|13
CASSTQGLTEAFF
TGTGCCAGCAGTACCCAGGGGCTCACTGAAGCTTTCTTT
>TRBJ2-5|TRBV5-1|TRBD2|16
CASSLSVSGGMETQYF
TGCGCCAGCAGCTTGAGTGTTAGCGGGGGGATGGAGACCCAGTACTTC
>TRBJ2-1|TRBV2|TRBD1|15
CASSIRTGKVNEQFF
TGTGCCAGCAGTATTCGGACAGGGAAGGTGAATGAGCAGTTCTTC
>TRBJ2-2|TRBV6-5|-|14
CASSYRGDTGELFF
TGTGCCAGCAGTTACCGAGGAGACACCGGGGAGCTGTTTTTT
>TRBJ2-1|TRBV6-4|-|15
CASSDSNGGVNEQFF
TGTGCCAGCAGTGACTCGAACGGCGGGGTCAATGAGCAGTTCTTC
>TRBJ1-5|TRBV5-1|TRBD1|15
CASSKDRASNQPQHF
TGCGCCAGCAGCAAGGACAGGGCGAGCAATCAGCCCCAGCATTTT
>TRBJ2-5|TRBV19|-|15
CASRNMRGSSETQYF
TGTGCCAGTAGGAACATGAGGGGGTCATCAGAGACCCAGTACTTC
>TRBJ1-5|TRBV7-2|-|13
CASSRQSNQPQHF
TGTGCCAGCAGCCGACAGAGCAATCAGCCCCAGCATTTT
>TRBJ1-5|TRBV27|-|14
CASSFTTGNQPQHF
TGTGCCAGCAGTTTCACGACAGGCAATCAGCCCCAGCATTTT
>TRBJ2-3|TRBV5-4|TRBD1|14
CASSWGQGPDTQYF
TGTGCCAGCAGCTGGGGACAGGGGCCAGATACGCAGTATTTT
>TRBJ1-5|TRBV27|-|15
CASSSLQGFNQPQHF
TGTGCCAGCAGTTCCTTGCAGGGGTTTAATCAGCCCCAGCATTTT
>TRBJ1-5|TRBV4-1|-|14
CASSQEGGNQPQHF
TGCGCCAGCAGCCAAGAGGGAGGCAATCAGCCCCAGCATTTT
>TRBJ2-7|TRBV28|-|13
CASSLSQPYEQYF
TGTGCCAGCAGTTTATCACAGCCCTACGAGCAGTACTTC
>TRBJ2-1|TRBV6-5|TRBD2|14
CASTHSGVGNEQFF
TGTGCCAGCACCCATAGCGGGGTTGGGAATGAGCAGTTCTTC
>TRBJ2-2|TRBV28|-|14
CASSPRTNAGELFF
TGTGCCAGCAGTCCCCGTACAAACGCCGGGGAGCTGTTTTTT
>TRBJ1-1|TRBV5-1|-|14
CASSPLVGNTEAFF
TGCGCCAGCAGCCCGCTTGTGGGCAACACTGAAGCTTTCTTT
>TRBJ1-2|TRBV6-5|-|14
CASSPDRSFYGYTF
TGTGCCAGCAGTCCCGACAGGTCCTTCTATGGCTACACCTTC
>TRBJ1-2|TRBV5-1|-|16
CASSTDRGIGRYGYTF
TGCGCCAGTTCTACCGACCGGGGAATCGGACGGTATGGCTACACCTTC
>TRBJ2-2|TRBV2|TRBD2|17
CASRGMGLARNTGELFF
TGTGCCAGCCGGGGTATGGGACTAGCGAGGAACACCGGGGAGCTGTTTTTT
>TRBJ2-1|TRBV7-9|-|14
CASSLIAANNEQFF
TGTGCCAGCAGTCTTATAGCGGCAAACAATGAGCAGTTCTTC
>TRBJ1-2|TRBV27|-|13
CASSLERGYGYTF
TGTGCCAGCAGTTTGGAAAGGGGCTATGGCTACACCTTC
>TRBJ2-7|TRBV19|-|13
CATSDRLTYEQYF
TGTGCCACTTCAGACAGGTTAACCTACGAGCAGTACTTC
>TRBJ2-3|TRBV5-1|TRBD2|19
CASSLGLAGGGGGTDTQYF
TGCGCCAGCAGCTTAGGACTAGCGGGAGGAGGAGGAGGCACAGATACGCAGTATTTT
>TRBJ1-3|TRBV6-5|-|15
CASSYDRTSGNTIYF
TGTGCCAGCAGTTACGACAGGACCTCTGGAAACACCATATATTTT
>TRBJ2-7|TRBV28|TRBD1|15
CASSSMDRAGYEQYF
TGTGCCAGCAGTTCCATGGACAGGGCAGGCTACGAGCAGTACTTC
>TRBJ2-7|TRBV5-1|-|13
CASSLVQGHEQYF
TGCGCCAGCAGCTTGGTACAGGGCCACGAGCAGTACTTC
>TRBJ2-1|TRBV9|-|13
CASSPREYNEQFF
TGTGCCAGCAGCCCCCGGGAATACAATGAGCAGTTCTTC
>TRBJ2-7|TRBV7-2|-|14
CASSPRGYPYEQYF
TGTGCCAGCAGCCCCAGGGGCTACCCCTACGAGCAGTACTTC
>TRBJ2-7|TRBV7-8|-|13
CASSFSGNHEQYF
TGTGCCAGCAGCTTTTCGGGGAACCACGAGCAGTACTTC
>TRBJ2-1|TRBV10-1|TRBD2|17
CASSESMSGGRRNEQFF
TGCGCCAGCAGTGAGTCAATGAGCGGGGGAAGGAGGAATGAGCAGTTCTTC
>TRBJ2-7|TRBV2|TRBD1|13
CASKGQGEYEQCF
TGTGCCAGCAAGGGGCAGGGGGAATACGAGCAGTGCTTC
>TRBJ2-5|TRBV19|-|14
CASSGGREWETQYF
TGTGCCAGTAGTGGGGGGCGGGAGTGGGAGACCCAGTACTTC
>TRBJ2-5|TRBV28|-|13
CASRDTWEETQYF
TGTGCCAGCAGGGACACCTGGGAAGAGACCCAGTACTTC
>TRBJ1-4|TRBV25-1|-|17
CASSEYMGGDLHEKLFF
TGTGCCAGCAGTGAATATATGGGGGGGGATCTCCATGAAAAACTGTTTTTT
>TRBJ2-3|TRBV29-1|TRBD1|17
CSVVSPRQGAVADTQYF
TGCAGCGTTGTATCCCCGAGACAGGGGGCCGTCGCAGATACGCAGTATTTT
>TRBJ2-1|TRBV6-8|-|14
CASNLTSLHNEQFF
TGTGCCAGCAACCTGACTAGTCTTCACAATGAGCAGTTCTTC
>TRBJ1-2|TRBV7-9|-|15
CASSNQTVQSYGYTF
TGTGCCAGCAGCAATCAAACAGTCCAGAGCTATGGCTACACCTTC
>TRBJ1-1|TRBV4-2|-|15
CASSQDLRGNTEAFF
TGTGCCAGCAGCCAAGATCTCCGGGGGAACACTGAAGCTTTCTTT
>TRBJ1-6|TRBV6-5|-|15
CASRLIDGLASPLHF
TGTGCCAGCAGACTAATCGACGGATTGGCTTCACCCCTCCACTTT
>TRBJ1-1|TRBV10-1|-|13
CASSNGQTTEAFF
TGCGCCAGCAGTAACGGACAAACGACTGAAGCTTTCTTT
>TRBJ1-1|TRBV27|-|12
CASSGGNTEAFF
TGTGCCAGCAGTGGAGGGAACACTGAAGCTTTCTTT
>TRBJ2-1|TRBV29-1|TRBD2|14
CSVEGGSTYNEQFF
TGCAGCGTTGAGGGAGGGAGCACCTACAATGAGCAGTTCTTC